This entry describes one T cell receptor (beta chain). CD8 cells classed as naive were CD45RO-negative and positively selected for CCR7, excluding terminally differentiated effector memory CD45RA+ cells. The table came from immunoSEQ multiplex PCR; TCRdb's copy has only in-frame clones and leaves some out. The table lists about 2,200,000 clones, under 95% of them singletons. The data were obtained in a study of shared clonotypes between healthy human individuals. This sequence originates from a man between 18 and 35 years old in good health. Some clones in this sample may be carry-over from other donors' samples. Sequenced sample: naive CD8+ T cells from PBMCs.

The CDR3 coding sequence is TGTGCCAGCAGCTTAGGGGGTTATAGCAATCAGCCCCAGCATTTT. Encoded protein: CASSLGGYSNQPQHF. The rearrangement links TRBV7-8 to TRBJ1-5; no reliable D call. CDR3 length: 15 residues. V dropped 1 base and J dropped 0 bases, with 7 bases sitting between them. Per the germline V gene, CDR1 is SGHVS and CDR2 is FQNEAQ.